Listed here are 5 T cell receptor beta chains from one sample, sequenced in a study of blood T cells in healthy people across ages. The use of a sample-barcoded 5' primer and a J-beta primer mix characterized a second PCR of about 6 to 11 cycles. TCRdb re-called the 5' RACE reads through MiXCR, storing one row per CDR3 protein. Among around 1,000,000 distinct CDR3 sequences, about 23% were seen once, and the ten largest hold around 0.75%. The same data also contributed to another study, on T cells of mothers and their children.

The sample taken for sequencing was blood. Receptor source: a girl aged 2-10 years in good health.

The chain links TRBV12-3 or TRBV12-4 to TRBJ1-1; no clear D. This CDR3 spans 13 amino acids. Trimming stripped 6 bases from V and 1 base from J, with 9 bases between. Here the CDR3 reads CASRITENTEAFF. The CDR3, as DNA: TGTGCCAGCAGGATTACAGAGAACACTGAAGCTTTCTTT.

This chain connects TRBV6-2 or TRBV6-3 to TRBJ2-5, with a tentative D call TRBD2 (6 bases). Near its end, the DNA agrees better with TRBJ2-7, so the J call may be wrong. Germline V gives CDR1 MNHEY, CDR2 SVGEGT. This CDR3 is built from 14 residues. CDR3 in DNA: TGTGCCAGCACCAAAATCGGGACTGGTTACGAGCAGTACTTC. It translates to CASTKIGTGYEQYF.

This clonotype was seen only a few times. The chain couples TRBV7-9 to TRBJ2-2; D perhaps matches TRBD2 (5 bases). The CDR3 has 16 residues. Germline CDR1 is SEHNR and CDR2 is FQNEAQ (reference sequence). The V and J ends lost 2 bases and 2 bases respectively, with 12 bases between them. In DNA, the CDR3 is TGTGCCAGCAGCTTACCCTGGACTTTCAACACCGGGGAGCTGTTTTTT. It translates to CASSLPWTFNTGELFF.

The table lists this clonotype with a few counts. The V gene is TRBV7-2, the J gene TRBJ2-5; D not resolved. TRBJ2-7 explains the end of the DNA better; the J call may be wrong. This CDR3 is built from 11 residues. The V gene's germline CDR1 is SGHTA and CDR2 FQGNSA. The CDR3 loop reads CASSLYNEQYF. The CDR3 bases are TGTGCCAGCAGCTTATATAACGAGCAGTACTTC.

This clonotype was observed a few times. V usage is TRBV24-1 and J usage is TRBJ1-2; D gene ambiguous. The CDR3 contains 13 residues. V lost 7 bases and J 0 bases, leaving 8 bases between the germline ends. Germline V lookup: CDR1 KGHDR, CDR2 SFDVKD. This CDR3 is CATRDGANYGYTF. In nucleotides, the CDR3 is TGTGCCACCAGGGACGGAGCTAACTATGGCTACACCTTC.